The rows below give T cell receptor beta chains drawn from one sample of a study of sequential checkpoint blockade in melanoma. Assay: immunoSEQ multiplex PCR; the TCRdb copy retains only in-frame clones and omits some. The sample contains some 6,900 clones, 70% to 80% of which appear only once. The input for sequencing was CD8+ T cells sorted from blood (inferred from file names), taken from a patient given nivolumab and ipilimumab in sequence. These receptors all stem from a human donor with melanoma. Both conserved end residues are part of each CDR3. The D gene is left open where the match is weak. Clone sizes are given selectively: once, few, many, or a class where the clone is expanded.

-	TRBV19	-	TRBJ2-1	TGTGCCAGTAGTAAGGGAGTAGGCCACAGCTCCTACAATGAGCAGTTCTTC	CASSKGVGHSSYNEQFF
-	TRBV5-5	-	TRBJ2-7	TGTGCCAGCAGCTTGGGGGGACTCCCCGGTTACGAGCAGTACTTC	CASSLGGLPGYEQYF
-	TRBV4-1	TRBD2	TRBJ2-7	TGCGCCAGCAGCCGAGCGGGAGTCTCCTACGAGCAGTACTTC	CASSRAGVSYEQYF
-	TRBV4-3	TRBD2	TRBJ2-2	TGCGCCAGCAGCCAAGATATGGCTAGCGGGAGGTATACCGGGGAGCTGTTTTTT	CASSQDMASGRYTGELFF
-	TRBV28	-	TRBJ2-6	TGTGCCAGCAGTTCGCCCCTGGGAGCGCTCTCTGGGGCCAACGTCCTGACTTTC	CASSSPLGALSGANVLTF
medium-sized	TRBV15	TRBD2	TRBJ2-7	TGTGCCACCAGCAGAGTGGGGGGGGACGAGCAGTACTTC	CATSRVGGDEQYF
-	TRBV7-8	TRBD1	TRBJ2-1	TGTGCCAGCAGTCCCGGGACAGGGGGAAACAATGAGCAGTTCTTC	CASSPGTGGNNEQFF
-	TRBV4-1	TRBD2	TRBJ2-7	TGCGCCAGCAGCCATAGGACTAGCGGGACCTACGAGCAGTACTTC	CASSHRTSGTYEQYF
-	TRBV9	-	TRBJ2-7	TGTGCCAGCGGAGGGGGCTCGTACGAGCAGTACTTC	CASGGGSYEQYF
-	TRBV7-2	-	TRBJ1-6	TGTGCCAGCAGCCCCCACAGTACCCTCGGCAATCGGTCACCCCTCCACTTT	CASSPHSTLGNRSPLHF
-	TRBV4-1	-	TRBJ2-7	TGCGCCAGCAGCCAAGAAAACGGAGCCTACGAGCAGTACTTC	CASSQENGAYEQYF
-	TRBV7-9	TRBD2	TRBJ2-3	TGTGCCAGCAGCTTTCCCACTGCGGGAGCTAGCACAGATACGCAGTATTTT	CASSFPTAGASTDTQYF
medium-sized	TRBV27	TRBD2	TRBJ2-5	TGTGCCAGCAGTCCTATGTTACTAGCGATCCAAGAGACCCAGTACTTC	CASSPMLLAIQETQYF
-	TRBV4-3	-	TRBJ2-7	TGCGCCAGCAGCCAAGATCTTTCCCATCGGGTCTACGAGCAGTACTTC	CASSQDLSHRVYEQYF
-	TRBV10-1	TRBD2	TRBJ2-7	TGCGCCAGCAGCCCCGGGACTAGCGGGAGGGCCAATGGTTACGAGCAGTACTTC	CASSPGTSGRANGYEQYF
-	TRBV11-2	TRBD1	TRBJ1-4	TGTGCCAGCAGCCCAGCCGGGACAGGGGGAACTAATGAAAAACTGTTTTTT	CASSPAGTGGTNEKLFF
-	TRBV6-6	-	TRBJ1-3	TGTGCCAGCAGCCCCACGACAGGTAGCTCTGGAAACACCATATATTTT	CASSPTTGSSGNTIYF